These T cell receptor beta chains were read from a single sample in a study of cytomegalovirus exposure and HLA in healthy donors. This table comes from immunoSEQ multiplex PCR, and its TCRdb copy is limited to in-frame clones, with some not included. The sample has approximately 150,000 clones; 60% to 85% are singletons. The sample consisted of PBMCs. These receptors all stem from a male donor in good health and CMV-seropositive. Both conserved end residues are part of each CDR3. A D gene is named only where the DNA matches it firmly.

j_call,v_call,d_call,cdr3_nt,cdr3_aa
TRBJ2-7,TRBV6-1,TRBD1,TGTGCCAGCAGCCCCGAGGACAGGACCTACGAGCAGTACTTC,CASSPEDRTYEQYF
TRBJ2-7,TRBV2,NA,TGTGCCAGCAGCCTAGCGCGGGAGCAGTACTTC,CASSLAREQYF
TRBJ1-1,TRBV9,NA,TGTGCCAGCAGCCCTCGGCTCGGCTCATATGCGGTTAACACTGAAGCTTTCTTT,CASSPRLGSYAVNTEAFF
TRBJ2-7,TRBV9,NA,TGTGCCAGCAGCGGTCGAGAGGGTTCCTACGAGCAGTACTTC,CASSGREGSYEQYF
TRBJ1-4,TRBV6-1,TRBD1,TGTGCCAGCAGTGAATATTGGGGGACAGAATTAGAAAAACTGTTTTTT,CASSEYWGTELEKLFF
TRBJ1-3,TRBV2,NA,TGTGCCAGCGTCGGACACACCACTTCTGGAAACACCATATATTTT,CASVGHTTSGNTIYF
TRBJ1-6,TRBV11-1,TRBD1,TGTGCCAGCAGCTACAGGGGTGGCCCTTCGCCCCTCCACTTT,CASSYRGGPSPLHF
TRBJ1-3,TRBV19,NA,TGTGCCAGTAGCCCAGGACTGGGGTCTGGAAACACCATATATTTT,CASSPGLGSGNTIYF
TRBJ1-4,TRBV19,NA,TGTGCCAGTAGGAGCGCCGAGGATACTAATGAAAAACTGTTTTTT,CASRSAEDTNEKLFF
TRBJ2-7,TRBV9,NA,TGTGCCAGCAGCCCTCAGGGAGGGGGCTACGAGCAGTACTTC,CASSPQGGGYEQYF
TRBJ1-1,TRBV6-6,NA,TGTGCCAGCAGTTACCCAGGGTCTAATAGGAACACTGAAGCTTTCTTT,CASSYPGSNRNTEAFF
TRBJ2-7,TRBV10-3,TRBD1,TGTGCCTCCGGACAGGTCGACCACGAGCAGTACTTC,CASGQVDHEQYF
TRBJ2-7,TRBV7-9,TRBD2,TGTGCCAGCAGCTTAACCCCTTCTAGCGGGGGTACCTACGAGCAGTACTTC,CASSLTPSSGGTYEQYF